The 5 T cell receptor beta chains below all came from one sample that was sequenced in a study of blood T cell repertoires in COVID-19. Produced via immunoSEQ multiplex PCR; TCRdb's table is partial and in-frame only. This sample has approximately 280,000 clones; approximately 90% occur once, and the top ten carry around 4.4%. The sequencing sample was made of peripheral blood. These receptors all stem from a man aged 40-49 years with acute or convalescent COVID-19.

This clone has only a few counts. V gene TRBV28 combines with J gene TRBJ2-3, with D maybe TRBD2 (7 bases). Germline CDR1 MDHEN, CDR2 SYDVKM. The CDR3 is 14 residues long. V lost 11 bases and J lost 2, with 17 bases in between. CDR3 DNA sequence: TGTGCCTCAACACTGGGGGGGCTCACAGATACGCAGTATTTT. It codes for CASTLGGLTDTQYF.

This chain links TRBV5-1 with TRBJ1-2; the match to TRBD1 covers 8 bases. Per the germline V gene, CDR1 is SGHRS and CDR2 is YFSETQ. The CDR3 consists of 17 residues. V lost 4 bases to trimming and J lost 4 bases; unmatched junction nucleotides: 15. CDR3: CASSLQTTGQATYGYTF. The CDR3 DNA sequence: TGCGCCAGCAGCCTTCAAACCACGGGACAGGCAACCTATGGCTACACCTTC.

This chain joins TRBV5-1 and TRBJ2-1, with 10 bases identical to TRBD1. This CDR3 comprises 15 residues. Germline V gene lookup returns CDR1 SGHRS and CDR2 YFSETQ. V dropped 4 bases and J dropped 5; count of bases not matched to a gene: 6. The CDR3 DNA sequence: TGCGCCAGCAGCCAGGACAGGGGGAGTGACAATGAGCAGTTCTTC. As protein: CASSQDRGSDNEQFF.

This rearrangement joins TRBV30 to TRBJ1-1; D not certain. CDR3 length: 12 residues. From germline, CDR1 is GTSNPN and CDR2 SVGIG (reference sequence). Trimming stripped 3 bases from V and 0 bases from J, with 5 bases between. CDR3: CAWRGMNTEAFF. The CDR3 DNA reads as TGTGCCTGGAGGGGCATGAACACTGAAGCTTTCTTT.

This sequence joins TRBV2 and TRBJ2-2, with a possible D match to TRBD1 (6 bases). Germline lookup yields CDR1 SNHLY and CDR2 FYNNEI. This CDR3 has 16 amino acids. Trimming took off 7 bases at V and 5 bases at J, with 20 bases between the two ends. CDR3 sequence: CASMIRGTEGTGELFF. The CDR3 coding sequence is TGTGCCAGCATGATTAGGGGGACGGAAGGAACCGGGGAGCTGTTTTTT.